The rows below give T cell receptor beta chains drawn from one sample of a study of T cell changes during pregnancy in multiple sclerosis. The method was immunoSEQ multiplex PCR; TCRdb's version includes in-frame clones alone and lacks a portion of them. Of over 15,000 clones in the sample, roughly 88% were seen once. Here the sequenced sample was CD8+ T cells from peripheral blood mononuclear cells, taken after pregnancy. Every receptor here comes from a female donor in good health, enrolled as a control in a pregnancy study. The CDR3 runs from the conserved cysteine through the conserved F or W. Each record gives: clone size, D gene, J gene, V gene, CDR3 DNA, CDR3 protein. D genes are given only for firm matches. The size field is filled for only some rows; it gives once, few, many or a size class.

- - TRBJ2-5 TRBV10-3 TGTGCCATCAGTGATAAGGGGGCGGGGGGCATACAAGAGACCCAGTACTTC CAISDKGAGGIQETQYF
- - TRBJ2-1 TRBV11-2 TGTGCCAGCAGCACGGACTTCCTTCCCTACAATGAGCAGTTCTTC CASSTDFLPYNEQFF
- TRBD2 TRBJ2-7 TRBV4-1 TGCGCCAGCAGCCAAGACAGCGGGGGGGCTTACGAGCAGTACTTC CASSQDSGGAYEQYF
- - TRBJ1-2 TRBV30 TGTGCCTGGAGTGAGCTTAACTATGGCTACACCTTC CAWSELNYGYTF
- TRBD1 TRBJ2-1 TRBV19 TGTGCCAGTACTATAGGGGGCAGGGGCCATGAGCAGTTCTTC CASTIGGRGHEQFF
- - TRBJ2-3 TRBV27 TGTGCCAGCAGTTTAGGACGGTCAGGGGATACGCAGTATTTT CASSLGRSGDTQYF
- TRBD1 TRBJ1-2 TRBV7-8 TGTGCCAGCAGCCTACGGACAGGGGGTAACTATGGCTACACCTTC CASSLRTGGNYGYTF
- TRBD2 TRBJ2-5 TRBV5-1 TGCGCCAGCACTCAGCGGGGGGTAGTAGAGACCCAGTACTTC CASTQRGVVETQYF
- TRBD1 TRBJ2-3 TRBV30 TGTGCCTGGAGACCCGGGACAGGCACAGATACGCAGTATTTT CAWRPGTGTDTQYF
- TRBD1 TRBJ2-7 TRBV7-9 TGTGCCAGCAGTCATCGACAGGGGTCCTTTCACGAGCAGTACTTC CASSHRQGSFHEQYF
- - TRBJ2-5 TRBV13 TGTGCCAGCAGCTCCTCCCTTGAGGAGACCCAGTACTTC CASSSSLEETQYF
- - TRBJ2-1 TRBV10-1 TGCGCCAGCAGTACCGGGACTCTACCTACTGAGCAGTTCTTC CASSTGTLPTEQFF
- - TRBJ2-7 TRBV29-1 TGCAGCGTTGGAGTAGGGGACTACGAGCAGTACTTC CSVGVGDYEQYF
- - TRBJ2-1 TRBV2 TGTGCCAGCAAACTCAGAAGCGGTACCTACAATGAGCAGTTCTTC CASKLRSGTYNEQFF
- - TRBJ1-2 TRBV19 TGTGCCAGTAGTATAGGGCACAACTATGGCTACACCTTC CASSIGHNYGYTF
- TRBD1 TRBJ1-2 TRBV7-8 TGTGCCAGCAGCCCCGGGACAGCAGTTACTAACTATGGCTACACCTTC CASSPGTAVTNYGYTF
few - TRBJ1-6 TRBV19 TGTGCCAGTAGTCTTCGGGATAATAATTCACCCCTCCACTTT CASSLRDNNSPLHF
- TRBD1 TRBJ2-3 TRBV29-1 TGCAGCGTTGGTGGACAGGGGGTTAGCACAGATACGCAGTATTTT CSVGGQGVSTDTQYF
- TRBD1 TRBJ1-6 TRBV5-1 TGCGCCAGCAGCTTAGGACAGGGGAATTCACCCCTCCACTTT CASSLGQGNSPLHF
- TRBD1 TRBJ1-4 TRBV27 TGTGCCAGCAGTTCAGACAGGGGAAGGAATGAAAAACTGTTTTTT CASSSDRGRNEKLFF
- TRBD1 TRBJ2-7 TRBV19 TGTGCCAGTAAGGCAGGGGGTATGTACGAGCAGTACTTC CASKAGGMYEQYF
- - TRBJ1-1 TRBV4-1 TGCGCCAGCAGCCGAACTACAGGGATCAATAGTGAAGCTTTCTTT CASSRTTGINSEAFF
- TRBD1 TRBJ2-7 TRBV27 TGTGCCAGCAGTTTATCAGGACAGGGTTCCTTGGAGCAGTACTTC CASSLSGQGSLEQYF
- TRBD1 TRBJ1-1 TRBV9 TGTGCCAGCAGCCCCCGACAGGGAAGGACTGAAGCTTTCTTT CASSPRQGRTEAFF
few - TRBJ2-7 TRBV10-2 TGCGCCAGCAGGGACGAGTCGGGACTCTACGAGCAGTACTTC CASRDESGLYEQYF
- - TRBJ1-2 TRBV27 TGTGCCAGCAGTTTAGGACAAGGGGGGGTCTACACCTTC CASSLGQGGVYTF
- - TRBJ2-1 TRBV2 TGTGCCAGCATGAGGAGCTCCTACAATGAGCAGTTCTTC CASMRSSYNEQFF
- - TRBJ1-1 TRBV27 TGTGCCAGCAAGGGAGGCACTGAAGCTTTCTTT CASKGGTEAFF
- TRBD2 TRBJ2-5 TRBV2 TGTGCCAGCAGGCCCGGACTAGCGGGGGGGCCTCGGGAGACCCAGTACTTC CASRPGLAGGPRETQYF
- - TRBJ2-7 TRBV29-1 TGCAGCGTTGAAGCGAATGGACTCTTACAGCCCTACGAGCAGTACTTC CSVEANGLLQPYEQYF
- TRBD2 TRBJ2-2 TRBV6-1 TGTGCCAGCAGTGATTTTAGGGCTAGCGGGGTGCCCGGGGAGCTGTTTTTT CASSDFRASGVPGELFF
- TRBD2 TRBJ2-7 TRBV27 TGTGCCAGCACCAACGAGCGGGGGGTCCTTTCCTACGAGCAGTACTTC CASTNERGVLSYEQYF
- - TRBJ2-1 TRBV5-6 TGTGCCAGCAGCTTGTCAAAAAGTGGGCAGGATTTCGATGAGCAGTTCTTC CASSLSKSGQDFDEQFF
- TRBD2 TRBJ2-3 TRBV7-2 TGTGCCAGCAGCTTAGACTTGCCGGGAGCGGGGGGGACAGATACGCAGTATTTT CASSLDLPGAGGTDTQYF
- - TRBJ1-5 TRBV19 TGTGCCAGTAGTCTTCGGGATCACAATCAGCCCCAGCATTTT CASSLRDHNQPQHF
- TRBD1 TRBJ2-7 TRBV18 TGTGCCAGCTCACCCTTTGACAGGGGGGAATCCTACGAGCAGTACTTC CASSPFDRGESYEQYF
- TRBD2 TRBJ2-3 TRBV30 TGTGCCTGGAGTGTATGGAGTTCCAGCGGGGGGGCCCCGAGCACAGATACGCAGTATTTT CAWSVWSSSGGAPSTDTQYF
- TRBD1 TRBJ1-3 TRBV12-5 TGTGCTAGTGGTTTCCTACACAGGGGTTCCTCTGGAAACACCATATATTTT CASGFLHRGSSGNTIYF
- TRBD1 TRBJ1-1 TRBV7-9 TGTGCCAGCACAGACAGGGGCACTGAAGCTTTCTTT CASTDRGTEAFF
- - TRBJ1-2 TRBV13 TGTGCCAGCAGCCCCCCTCAGTATGGCTACACCTTC CASSPPQYGYTF
few - TRBJ1-1 TRBV7-9 TGTGCCAGCACGTGGGAGGTCGTCACTGAAGCTTTCTTT CASTWEVVTEAFF
- TRBD2 TRBJ2-2 TRBV27 TGTGCCAGCCACGCAACGGGGGGGAACACCGGGGAGCTGTTTTTT CASHATGGNTGELFF
- - TRBJ2-2 TRBV5-1 TGCGCCAGCAGCTTTGCGGGGGCCCAATACACCGGGGAGCTGTTTTTT CASSFAGAQYTGELFF
- - TRBJ2-2 TRBV6-1 TGTGCCAGCAGTGAAAGTCGGTACACCGGGGAGCTGTTTTTT CASSESRYTGELFF
once - TRBJ1-3 TRBV4-2 TGTGCCAGCAGCCACCCAGGCAGGGCCCCTTCAGGAAACACCATATATTTT CASSHPGRAPSGNTIYF
- - TRBJ2-5 TRBV21-1 TGTGCCAGCAGCAAGCGCCGGGGAAATCAAGAGACCCAGTACTTC CASSKRRGNQETQYF
- - TRBJ1-1 TRBV4-3 TGCGCCAGCAGCCAAGATCTCCAGGGCATGAACACTGAAGCTTTCTTT CASSQDLQGMNTEAFF
- - TRBJ2-3 TRBV9 TGTGCCAGCGCACGAGACTCCACAGATACGCAGTATTTT CASARDSTDTQYF
once - TRBJ2-1 TRBV30 TGTGCCTGGAGTGTACAGGAGACAAATTACAATGAGCAGTTCTTC CAWSVQETNYNEQFF
- - TRBJ1-3 TRBV7-9 TGTGCCAGCAGCTTCTACTCTGGAAACACCATATATTTT CASSFYSGNTIYF